The rows below give T cell receptor beta chains drawn from one sample of a study of post-analysis software for immune sequencing data. TCRdb redid the calling of the PCR reads with MiXCR, one entry per CDR3 protein. The table records roughly 700,000 distinct CDR3 sequences, 25% to 30% of them present only once. The sample comprised blood. The receptors come from a girl under 18 with multiple sclerosis. CDR3s include the opening cysteine and the closing phenylalanine or tryptophan. D genes are given only for firm matches. Expanded clones are given a class, and other clones once, few, many or no size at all.

abundance: -; d_gene: -; j_gene: TRBJ2-7; v_gene: TRBV24-1; CDR3aa: CATSGPRSGNRYEQYF; CDR3nt: TGTGCCACCAGTGGCCCAAGATCGGGGAACCGCTACGAGCAGTACTTC
abundance: many; d_gene: -; j_gene: TRBJ2-7; v_gene: TRBV27; CDR3aa: CASSLSQALSYEQYF; CDR3nt: TGTGCCAGCAGTTTATCCCAAGCCCTCTCCTACGAGCAGTACTTC
abundance: -; d_gene: -; j_gene: TRBJ2-3; v_gene: TRBV3-1; CDR3aa: CASSRASGSTDTQYF; CDR3nt: TGTGCCAGCAGCCGAGCCTCGGGGAGCACAGATACGCAGTATTTT
abundance: -; d_gene: -; j_gene: TRBJ2-3; v_gene: TRBV2; CDR3aa: CASSTTPVTDTQYF; CDR3nt: TGTGCCAGCAGTACGACGCCTGTCACAGATACGCAGTATTTT
abundance: many; d_gene: -; j_gene: TRBJ2-1; v_gene: TRBV29-1; CDR3aa: CSVMRGGYNEQFF; CDR3nt: TGCAGCGTAATGAGGGGCGGCTACAATGAGCAGTTCTTC
abundance: few; d_gene: -; j_gene: TRBJ2-3; v_gene: TRBV7-8; CDR3aa: CASSSPQQALSSTDTQYF; CDR3nt: TGTGCCAGCAGCTCGCCCCAACAGGCGCTCTCTAGCACAGATACGCAGTATTTT
abundance: -; d_gene: -; j_gene: TRBJ1-4; v_gene: TRBV9; CDR3aa: CASSGAGATNEKLFF; CDR3nt: TGTGCCAGCAGCGGGGCCGGGGCAACTAATGAAAAACTGTTTTTT
abundance: -; d_gene: TRBD2; j_gene: TRBJ2-3; v_gene: TRBV20-1; CDR3aa: CSALAGVPADTQYF; CDR3nt: TGCAGTGCTTTAGCGGGGGTTCCCGCAGATACGCAGTATTTT
abundance: -; d_gene: TRBD1; j_gene: TRBJ2-5; v_gene: TRBV27; CDR3aa: CASSLKGRDRVLQETQYF; CDR3nt: TGTGCCAGCAGTTTAAAGGGCCGGGACAGGGTCTTACAAGAGACCCAGTACTTC
abundance: -; d_gene: -; j_gene: TRBJ2-5; v_gene: TRBV7-2; CDR3aa: CASSRAGGAWQETQYF; CDR3nt: TGTGCCAGCAGCCGGGCTGGGGGCGCTTGGCAAGAGACCCAGTACTTC
abundance: -; d_gene: -; j_gene: TRBJ2-2; v_gene: TRBV27; CDR3aa: CASSLLSTGELFF; CDR3nt: TGTGCCAGCAGTTTACTGTCCACCGGGGAGCTGTTTTTT
abundance: -; d_gene: -; j_gene: TRBJ1-2; v_gene: TRBV4-3; CDR3aa: CASSQERGGYGYTF; CDR3nt: TGCGCCAGCAGCCAAGAGAGGGGTGGTTACGGCTACACCTTC
abundance: -; d_gene: -; j_gene: TRBJ2-3; v_gene: TRBV20-1; CDR3aa: CSARDVGISTDRQYF; CDR3nt: TGCAGTGCTAGAGATGTTGGTATTAGCACAGATAGGCAGTATTTT
abundance: few; d_gene: -; j_gene: TRBJ2-5; v_gene: TRBV3-1; CDR3aa: CASSQDSGLEETQYF; CDR3nt: TGTGCCAGCAGCCAAGATTCGGGACTGGAAGAGACCCAGTACTTC
abundance: -; d_gene: -; j_gene: TRBJ2-3; v_gene: TRBV12-3/TRBV12-4; CDR3aa: CASSLGGGTRYF; CDR3nt: TGTGCCAGCAGTCTAGGCGGTGGTACGCGGTATTTT
abundance: -; d_gene: TRBD1; j_gene: TRBJ1-2; v_gene: TRBV2; CDR3aa: CASSENVGTAPGYGYTF; CDR3nt: TGTGCCAGCAGTGAAAATGTAGGGACAGCCCCCGGCTATGGCTACACCTTC
abundance: many; d_gene: TRBD1; j_gene: TRBJ2-7; v_gene: TRBV9; CDR3aa: CASSVGQDRGFSYEQYF; CDR3nt: TGTGCCAGCAGCGTAGGACAGGACAGGGGGTTCTCCTACGAGCAGTACTTC
abundance: few; d_gene: -; j_gene: TRBJ2-7; v_gene: TRBV6-6; CDR3aa: CASSHGDGPYEQYF; CDR3nt: TGTGCCAGCAGTCACGGGGATGGACCCTACGAGCAGTACTTC
abundance: -; d_gene: TRBD2; j_gene: TRBJ2-3; v_gene: TRBV6-6; CDR3aa: CASSATSGPSDTQYF; CDR3nt: TGTGCCAGCAGTGCCACTAGCGGACCCTCGGATACGCAGTATTTT